This paragraph reports one T cell receptor beta chain. This specimen comes from a study of patients and donors after allogeneic stem cell transplantation. One entry per CDR3 protein, called by TCRdb with MiXCR from the RT-PCR reads. The table includes fewer than 75,000 distinct CDR3 sequences, 13% detected once. V gave up 4 bases and J gave up 0 bases, with 10 bases separating them. This CDR3 comprises 13 residues. The germline gives CDR1 DFQATT, CDR2 SNEGSKA (reference sequence). The source material was blood, either unsorted or a sorted T cell fraction (not recorded which). J is TRBJ2-7 and V is TRBV20-1, with D unresolved. This sequence was found in a human donor who was either an allogeneic HSCT recipient or a stem cell or donor lymphocyte infusion donor (not recorded which). It is not recorded whose cells these are; they may come from a transplant donor. The CDR3 nucleotides are TGCAGTGCTATACCCTTAAGCTCCTACGAGCAGTACTTC. Translating it yields CSAIPLSSYEQYF.